The sequence of this TCR beta chain was determined in a study of response to subunit inactivated influenza vaccine. Study outcomes and limitations: After each seasonal influenza vaccination, few new T cells are recruited, the authors suggested.

This clonotype was counted ten times or more. Its antigen is still unknown. TCRdb reprocessed the RT-PCR reads via MiXCR and lists one record per CDR3 protein. This sample has roughly 670,000 distinct CDR3 sequences, with roughly 15% found just once. The starting material was PBMCs from blood, obtained 14 to 15 days before vaccination. The clonotype comes from a man aged 45-65 years who received an inactivated influenza vaccine.

CDR3 DNA: TGTGCCAGCAGCCTATGGGACAATCAAGAGACCCAGTACTTC. The encoded protein is CASSLWDNQETQYF. The chain employs TRBV7-9 and TRBJ2-5, with D tentatively TRBD1 (6 bases). The CDR3 covers 14 residues. Trimming cost V 5 bases and J 2 bases, with 12 bases left between them. Germline V gene data show CDR1 as SEHNR and CDR2 as FQNEAQ (reference sequence).